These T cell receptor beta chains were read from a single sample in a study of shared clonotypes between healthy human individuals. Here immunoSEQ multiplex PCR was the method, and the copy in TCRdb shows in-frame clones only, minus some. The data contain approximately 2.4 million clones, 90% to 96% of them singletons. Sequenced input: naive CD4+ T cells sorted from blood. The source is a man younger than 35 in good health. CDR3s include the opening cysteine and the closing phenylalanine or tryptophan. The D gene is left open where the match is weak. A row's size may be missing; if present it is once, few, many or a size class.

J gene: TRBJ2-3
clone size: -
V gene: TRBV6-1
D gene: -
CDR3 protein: CASSGLWVGTQYF
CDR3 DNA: TGTGCCAGCAGCGGACTGTGGGTGGGTACGCAGTATTTT

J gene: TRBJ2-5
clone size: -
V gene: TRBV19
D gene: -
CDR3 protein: CASRRGGPVGTQYF
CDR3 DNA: TGTGCCAGTAGGAGGGGGGGCCCCGTAGGGACCCAGTACTTC

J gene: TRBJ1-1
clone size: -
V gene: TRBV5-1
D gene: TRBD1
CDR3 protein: CASNPEGDSNTEAFF
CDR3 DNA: TGCGCCAGCAACCCCGAGGGGGACAGTAACACTGAAGCTTTCTTT

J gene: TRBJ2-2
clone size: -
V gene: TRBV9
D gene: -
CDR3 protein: CASSVASNTGELFF
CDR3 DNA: TGTGCCAGCAGCGTAGCTTCGAACACCGGGGAGCTGTTTTTT

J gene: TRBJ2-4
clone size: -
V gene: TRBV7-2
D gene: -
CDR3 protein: CASSLAGTVTKNIQYF
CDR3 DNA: TGTGCCAGCAGCTTAGCCGGGACCGTAACCAAAAACATTCAGTACTTC

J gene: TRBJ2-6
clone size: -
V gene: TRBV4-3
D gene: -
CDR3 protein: CASSQAGSGANVLTF
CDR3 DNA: TGCGCCAGCAGCCAAGCAGGGTCTGGGGCCAACGTCCTGACTTTC

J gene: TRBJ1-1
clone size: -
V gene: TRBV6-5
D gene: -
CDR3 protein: CASSYSQQVQAFF
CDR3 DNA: TGTGCCAGCAGTTACTCACAACAGGTACAAGCTTTCTTT

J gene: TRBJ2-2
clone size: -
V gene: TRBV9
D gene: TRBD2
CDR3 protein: CASSEVSGLNTGELFF
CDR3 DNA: TGTGCCAGCAGCGAGGTTAGCGGGCTGAACACCGGGGAGCTGTTTTTT

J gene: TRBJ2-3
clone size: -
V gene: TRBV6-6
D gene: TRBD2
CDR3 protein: CASSTLAASTDTQYF
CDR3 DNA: TGTGCCAGCAGCACCCTAGCGGCTAGCACAGATACGCAGTATTTT

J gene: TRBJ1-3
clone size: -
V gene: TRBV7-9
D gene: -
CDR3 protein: CASSFDDRSSGNTIYF
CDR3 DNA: TGTGCCAGCAGCTTTGATGATAGGAGCTCTGGAAACACCATATATTTT

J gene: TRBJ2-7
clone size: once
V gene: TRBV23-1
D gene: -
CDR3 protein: CASSQTENYRSSYEQYF
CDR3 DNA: TGCGCCAGCAGTCAGACGGAGAACTACCGTAGCTCCTACGAGCAGTACTTC

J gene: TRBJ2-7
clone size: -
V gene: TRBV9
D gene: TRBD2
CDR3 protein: CASSVADSGSHEQYF
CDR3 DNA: TGTGCCAGCAGCGTAGCCGATAGCGGGAGCCACGAGCAGTACTTC

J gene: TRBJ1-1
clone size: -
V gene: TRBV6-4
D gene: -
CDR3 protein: CASSEGLNTEAFF
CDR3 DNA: TGTGCCAGCAGTGAAGGCCTGAACACTGAAGCTTTCTTT

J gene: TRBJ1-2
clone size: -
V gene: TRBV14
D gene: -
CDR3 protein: CASSLGPALYGYTF
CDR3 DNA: TGTGCCAGCAGCCTTGGACCAGCTCTCTATGGCTACACCTTC

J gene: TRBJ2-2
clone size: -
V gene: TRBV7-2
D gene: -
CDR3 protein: CASSLPGRTGELFF
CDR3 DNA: TGTGCCAGCAGCTTGCCAGGGCGTACCGGGGAGCTGTTTTTT

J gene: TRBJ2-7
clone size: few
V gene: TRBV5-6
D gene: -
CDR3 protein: CASSPRAGPYEQYF
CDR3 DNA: TGTGCCAGCAGCCCGAGGGCAGGGCCCTACGAGCAGTACTTC

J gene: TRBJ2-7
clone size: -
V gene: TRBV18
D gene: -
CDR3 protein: CASSPTASYEQYF
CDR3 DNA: TGTGCCAGCTCACCAACAGCCTCCTACGAGCAGTACTTC

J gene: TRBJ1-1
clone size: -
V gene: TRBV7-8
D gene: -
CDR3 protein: CASSFRGLAGTEAFF
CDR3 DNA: TGTGCCAGCAGCTTCAGGGGCCTTGCGGGCACTGAAGCTTTCTTT

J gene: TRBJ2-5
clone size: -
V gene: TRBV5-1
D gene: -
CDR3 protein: CASSLGSGETQYF
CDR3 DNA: TGCGCCAGCAGCTTGGGTTCCGGGGAGACCCAGTACTTC

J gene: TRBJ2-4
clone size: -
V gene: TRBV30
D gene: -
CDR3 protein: CAWSAGTLNIQYF
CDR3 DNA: TGTGCCTGGAGTGCCGGGACCTTAAACATTCAGTACTTC

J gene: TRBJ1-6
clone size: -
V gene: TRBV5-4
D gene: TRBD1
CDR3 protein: CASSLRQGVNSPLHF
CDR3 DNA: TGTGCCAGCAGCTTGCGACAGGGTGTAAATTCACCCCTCCACTTT

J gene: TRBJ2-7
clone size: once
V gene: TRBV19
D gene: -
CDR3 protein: CASSMEGDSLREQYF
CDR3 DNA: TGTGCCAGTAGTATGGAGGGGGACTCTCTCCGCGAGCAGTACTTC

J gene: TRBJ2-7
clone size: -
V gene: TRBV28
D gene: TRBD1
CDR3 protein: CASSLGPGQFYEQYF
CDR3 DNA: TGTGCCAGCAGTTTGGGTCCGGGACAGTTCTACGAGCAGTACTTC